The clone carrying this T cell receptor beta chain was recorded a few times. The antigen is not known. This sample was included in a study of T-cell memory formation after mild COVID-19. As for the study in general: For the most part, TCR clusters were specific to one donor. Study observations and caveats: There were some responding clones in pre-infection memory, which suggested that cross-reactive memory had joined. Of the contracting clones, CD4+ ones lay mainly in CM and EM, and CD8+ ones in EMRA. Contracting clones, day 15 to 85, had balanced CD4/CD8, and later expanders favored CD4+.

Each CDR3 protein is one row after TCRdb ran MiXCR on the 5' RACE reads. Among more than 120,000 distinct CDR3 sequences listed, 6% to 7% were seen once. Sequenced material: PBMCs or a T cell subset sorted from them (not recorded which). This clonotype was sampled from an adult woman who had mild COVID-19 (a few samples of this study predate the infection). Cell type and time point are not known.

CDR3 bases: TGTGCCAGCAGCCAAGGGACAGGGGCCAATCAGCCCCAGCATTTT. Amino acids: CASSQGTGANQPQHF. The chain links TRBV5-4 to TRBJ1-5; 10 bases match TRBD1. The J segment lost 3 bases and the V segment lost 4 bases, leaving 4 bases of the junction unmatched. The germline gives CDR1 SGHNT, CDR2 YYREEE (reference sequence). The CDR3 has 15 residues. Based on the CDR3 plus reference TRBV5-4 and TRBJ1-5, the full variable domain is ETGVTQSPTHLIKTRGQQVTLRCSSQSGHNTVSWYQQALGQGPQFIFQYYREEENGRGNFPPRFSGLQFPNYSSELNVNALELDDSALYLCASSQGTGANQPQHFGDGTRLSIL.